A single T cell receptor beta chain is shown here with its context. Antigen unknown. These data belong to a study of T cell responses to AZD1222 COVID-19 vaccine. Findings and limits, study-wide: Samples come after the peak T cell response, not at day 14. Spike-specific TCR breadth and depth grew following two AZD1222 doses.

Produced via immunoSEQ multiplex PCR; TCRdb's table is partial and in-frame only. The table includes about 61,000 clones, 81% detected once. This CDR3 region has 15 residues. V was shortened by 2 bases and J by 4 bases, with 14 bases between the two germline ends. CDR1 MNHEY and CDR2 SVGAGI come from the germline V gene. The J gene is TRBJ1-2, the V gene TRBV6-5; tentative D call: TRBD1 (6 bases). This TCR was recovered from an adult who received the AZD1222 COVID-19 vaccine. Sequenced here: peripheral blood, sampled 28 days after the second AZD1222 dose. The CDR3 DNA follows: TGTGCCAGCAGTTACCAGACAGGTCCCAGCTATGGCTACACCTTC. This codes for CASSYQTGPSYGYTF.